A selection of T cell receptor beta chains follows, all from one sample in a study of cytomegalovirus exposure and HLA in healthy donors. Sequenced by immunoSEQ multiplex PCR; TCRdb stores in-frame clones only, minus some. The table has some 200,000 clones, roughly 12% seen once. Sequenced input: PBMCs. These receptors were obtained from a man in his fifties in good health and CMV-seropositive. CDR3s include the opening cysteine and the closing phenylalanine or tryptophan. D genes are given only for firm matches. Only some rows state a clone size, as once, few, many or a class for expanded clones.

d_call clone_size j_call cdr3_length v_call cdr3_aa cdr3_nt
TRBD2 few TRBJ2-5 12 TRBV10-2 CASSESGLAINF TGCGCCAGCAGTGAGTCGGGACTAGCGATAAACTTC
TRBD1 . TRBJ2-7 15 TRBV6-5 CASSYGTGGWNEQYF TGTGCCAGCAGTTACGGGACAGGGGGATGGAACGAGCAGTACTTC
. few TRBJ1-2 17 TRBV5-4 CASSARATGALNYGYTF TGTGCCAGCAGCGCCCGGGCGACAGGCGCCCTTAACTATGGCTACACCTTC
TRBD1 . TRBJ2-1 14 TRBV10-3 CAITGQGGSNEQFF TGTGCCATCACCGGACAGGGAGGAAGCAATGAGCAGTTCTTC
. . TRBJ1-2 14 TRBV27 CASSQPGLGYGYTF TGTGCCAGCAGTCAACCGGGACTTGGCTATGGCTACACCTTC
. . TRBJ1-5 13 TRBV18 CASSPYSGQPQHF TGTGCCAGCTCACCTTATTCGGGTCAGCCCCAGCATTTT
. few TRBJ1-2 13 TRBV5-4 CASSLGQNYGYTF TGTGCCAGCAGCTTGGGCCAGAACTATGGCTACACCTTC
TRBD1 . TRBJ1-1 14 TRBV5-4 CASSQDREVTEAFF TGTGCCAGCAGCCAGGACAGGGAGGTCACTGAAGCTTTCTTT
. few TRBJ2-5 14 TRBV2 CASSAGRLQETQYF TGTGCCAGCAGCGCGGGACGGCTACAAGAGACCCAGTACTTC
. . TRBJ1-1 13 TRBV18 CASSPPQNTEAFF TGTGCCAGCTCACCACCCCAGAACACTGAAGCTTTCTTT
TRBD1 . TRBJ2-5 14 TRBV19 CASSAQGAGETQYF TGTGCCAGTAGTGCACAGGGGGCGGGAGAGACCCAGTACTTC
. . TRBJ1-2 11 TRBV5-4 CASSGRSGYPF TGTGCCAGCAGCGGGAGGAGTGGCTACCCCTTC
TRBD2 . TRBJ2-1 16 TRBV30 CAWRDGRGSSYNEQFF TGTGCCTGGAGGGACGGGCGGGGGAGCTCCTACAATGAGCAGTTCTTC
. few TRBJ1-5 17 TRBV27 CASRGLGGGSFYQPQHF TGTGCCAGCAGGGGGCTGGGGGGGGGATCTTTCTATCAGCCCCAGCATTTT
TRBD1 few TRBJ2-3 15 TRBV11-3 CASSLGTGLADTQYF TGTGCCAGCAGCTTAGGGACAGGGTTAGCAGATACGCAGTATTTT
TRBD1 . TRBJ2-3 13 TRBV18 CASSPDRGGTQYF TGTGCCAGCTCACCGGACAGGGGAGGTACGCAGTATTTT
TRBD2 few TRBJ2-5 16 TRBV5-1 CASSLGQRGIQETQYF TGCGCCAGCAGCTTGGGCCAGCGGGGTATCCAAGAGACCCAGTACTTC
. . TRBJ2-5 14 TRBV6-1 CASSEAGSQETQYF TGTGCCAGCAGTGAAGCGGGGAGCCAAGAGACCCAGTACTTC
TRBD2 few TRBJ2-3 17 TRBV4-3 CASSQEALAGGRHTQYF TGCGCCAGCAGCCAAGAAGCGCTAGCGGGGGGGCGGCATACGCAGTATTTT
. few TRBJ1-3 12 TRBV6-6 CASSLQGNTIYF TGTGCCAGCAGTTTACAGGGAAACACCATATATTTT
TRBD2 . TRBJ2-3 14 TRBV7-2 CASISGGAKDTQYF TGTGCCAGCATTAGCGGGGGGGCTAAGGATACGCAGTATTTT
. few TRBJ1-2 15 TRBV5-1 CASSLEAGAFYGYTF TGCGCCAGCAGCTTGGAGGCAGGGGCGTTCTATGGCTACACCTTC
. . TRBJ2-3 16 TRBV6-5 CASSWYRSRSTDTQYF TGTGCCAGCAGTTGGTACAGGTCCCGTAGCACAGATACGCAGTATTTT
. . TRBJ1-5 14 TRBV30 CAWGGGAGNQPQHF TGTGCCTGGGGAGGCGGCGCGGGCAATCAGCCCCAGCATTTT
. . TRBJ1-6 16 TRBV5-1 CASSLIGGPNNSPLHF TGCGCCAGCAGCTTGATCGGGGGACCAAATAATTCACCCCTCCACTTT
. . TRBJ1-4 12 TRBV11-2 CASSLDREKLFF TGTGCCAGCAGCTTAGACAGAGAAAAACTGTTTTTT
. few TRBJ2-7 14 TRBV9 CASSPPTPRGEQYF TGTGCCAGCAGCCCTCCCACCCCCCGGGGCGAGCAGTACTTC
. few TRBJ2-3 15 TRBV7-8 CASSLGLDRTDTQYF TGTGCCAGCAGCTTGGGCCTCGATAGGACAGATACGCAGTATTTT
. few TRBJ2-3 15 TRBV5-1 CASMATGHTTDTQYF TGCGCCAGCATGGCTACAGGCCATACCACAGATACGCAGTATTTT
. few TRBJ1-1 17 TRBV27 CASSDKSQGPRNTEAFF TGTGCCAGCAGTGACAAATCCCAGGGGCCTCGGAACACTGAAGCTTTCTTT
. few TRBJ1-2 15 TRBV6-1 CASSEKGGEHRGYTF TGTGCCAGCAGTGAAAAGGGAGGGGAACACCGAGGCTACACCTTC
. . TRBJ1-4 14 TRBV27 CASSSSYGNEKLFF TGTGCCAGCAGTTCCTCCTACGGGAATGAAAAACTGTTTTTT
. few TRBJ2-7 13 TRBV30 CAWSVVTTSEQYF TGTGCCTGGAGTGTCGTCACGACAAGCGAGCAGTACTTC
TRBD2 . TRBJ2-7 15 TRBV2 CASSVPRGISYEQYF TGTGCCAGCAGTGTCCCGCGGGGGATTTCCTACGAGCAGTACTTC
. . TRBJ1-2 15 TRBV5-6 CASSLSGNGNYGYTF TGTGCCAGCAGCTTGTCCGGGAACGGTAACTATGGCTACACCTTC
. few TRBJ1-4 15 TRBV5-1 CASRPGRATNEKLFF TGCGCCAGCAGGCCCGGGCGGGCAACTAATGAAAAACTGTTTTTT
TRBD1 . TRBJ1-3 17 TRBV5-4 CASSPGTGGRSGNTIYF TGTGCCAGCAGCCCTGGGACAGGGGGCCGGTCTGGAAACACCATATATTTT
. few TRBJ1-3 17 TRBV15 CATSRDSGGFAGNTIYF TGTGCCACCAGCAGAGATTCCGGGGGGTTTGCTGGAAACACCATATATTTT
. . TRBJ1-5 13 TRBV7-9 CASSPGSNQPQHF TGTGCCAGCAGCCCCGGTAGCAATCAGCCCCAGCATTTT
. . TRBJ1-1 15 TRBV6-5 CASSYSVGVNTEAFF TGTGCCAGCAGTTACTCGGTAGGGGTGAACACTGAAGCTTTCTTT
. . TRBJ1-6 16 TRBV5-1 CASSLIGGPNNSPLHF TGCGCCAGTAGCTTGATCGGGGGACCAAATAATTCACCCCTCCACTTT
. few TRBJ1-1 14 TRBV27 CASSLSRRNTEAFF TGTGCCAGCAGTTTATCCCGTCGGAACACTGAAGCTTTCTTT
TRBD1 . TRBJ1-5 13 TRBV29-1 CSVEDREDQPQHF TGCAGCGTAGAAGACAGGGAGGATCAGCCCCAGCATTTT
TRBD1 few TRBJ2-3 16 TRBV4-2 CASSQGGTGDRDTQYF TGTGCCAGCAGCCAAGGAGGGACAGGGGATCGAGATACGCAGTATTTT
TRBD1 few TRBJ1-2 17 TRBV30 CAWSLGQGGRRNYGYTF TGTGCCTGGAGTCTGGGACAGGGGGGCAGAAGAAACTATGGCTACACCTTC
TRBD1 . TRBJ2-7 16 TRBV19 CASSIGRQGFSYEQYF TGTGCCAGTAGTATAGGGAGACAGGGGTTCTCCTACGAGCAGTACTTC
. . TRBJ1-1 12 TRBV19 CASTRGSTEAFF TGTGCCAGTACCCGGGGGTCCACTGAAGCTTTCTTT
. few TRBJ1-5 15 TRBV18 CASSPSGFSNQPQHF TGTGCCAGCTCACCATCAGGATTTAGCAATCAGCCCCAGCATTTT
. . TRBJ1-5 14 TRBV6-5 CASRLDTLWGTQHF TGTGCCAGCAGACTCGATACTCTCTGGGGCACCCAGCATTTT
TRBD1 . TRBJ2-5 12 TRBV29-1 CSVGQARETQYF TGCAGCGTAGGACAGGCACGTGAGACCCAGTACTTC